This note documents a single TCR beta chain sequence. What it binds is unknown. CDR3 length: 14 residues. From germline, CDR1 is MNHNS and CDR2 SASEGT. V was pared by 5 bases and J by 6 bases, with 7 bases of the junction left unmatched. Using immunoSEQ multiplex PCR, the repertoire was profiled, and TCRdb retains in-frame clones only, with some absent. The data show 34,000 or so clones, around 91% seen once. This record belongs to a study of regulatory and conventional T cells in RAG deficiency. Notes on the study in general: Shorter CDR3s in all patient subsets; >75% Treg-Tconv overlap in Omenn.

The sample was also linked to a second study, of regulatory T cells. This second study notes: The primer mix had 52 TRBV and 13 TRBJ primers.

Sequences were obtained from CD8+ T cells sorted from blood. The source of this sequence is a human donor in good health. The chain recombines TRBV6-1 with TRBJ2-1, with 7 bases lining up with TRBD1. CDR3 in DNA: TGTGCCAGCAGTACAGGGGAAGCAAGCAATGAGCAGTTCTTC. Translation: CASSTGEASNEQFF.